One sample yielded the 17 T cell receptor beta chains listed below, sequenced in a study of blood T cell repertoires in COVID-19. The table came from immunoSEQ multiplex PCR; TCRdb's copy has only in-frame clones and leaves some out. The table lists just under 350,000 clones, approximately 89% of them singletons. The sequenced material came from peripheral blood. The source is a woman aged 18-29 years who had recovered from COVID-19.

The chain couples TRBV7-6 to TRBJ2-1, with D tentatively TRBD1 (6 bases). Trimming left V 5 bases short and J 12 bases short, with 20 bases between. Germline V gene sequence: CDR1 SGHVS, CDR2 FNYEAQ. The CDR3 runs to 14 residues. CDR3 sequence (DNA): TGTGCCAGCAGCAGTAACCACAGGGTTTTGGTGCAGTTCTTC. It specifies CASSSNHRVLVQFF.

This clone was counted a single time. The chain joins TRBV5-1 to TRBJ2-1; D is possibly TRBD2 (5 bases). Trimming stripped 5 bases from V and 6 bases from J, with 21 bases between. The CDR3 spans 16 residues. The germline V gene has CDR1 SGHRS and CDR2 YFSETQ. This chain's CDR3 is CASSLLERSDSNEQFF. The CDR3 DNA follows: TGCGCCAGCAGTTTGTTAGAGCGGAGTGACTCCAATGAGCAGTTCTTC. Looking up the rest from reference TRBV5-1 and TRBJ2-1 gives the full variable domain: KAGVTQTPRYLIKTRGQQVTLSCSPISGHRSVSWYQQTPGQGLQFLFEYFSETQRNKGNFPGRFSGRQFSNSRSEMNVSTLELGDSALYLCASSLLERSDSNEQFFGPGTRLTVL.

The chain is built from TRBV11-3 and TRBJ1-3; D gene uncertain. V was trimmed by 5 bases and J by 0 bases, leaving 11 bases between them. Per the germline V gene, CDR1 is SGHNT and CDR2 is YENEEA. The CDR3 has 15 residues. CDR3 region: CASSPAGHSGNTIYF. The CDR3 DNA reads TGTGCCAGCAGCCCCGCGGGCCACTCTGGAAACACCATATATTTT.

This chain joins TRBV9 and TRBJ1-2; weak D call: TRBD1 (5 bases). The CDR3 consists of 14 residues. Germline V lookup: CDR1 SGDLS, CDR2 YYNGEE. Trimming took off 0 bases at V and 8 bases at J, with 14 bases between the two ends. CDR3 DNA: TGTGCCAGCAGCGTAGATCAGGGCCCCCGGGGCTACACCTTC. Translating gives CASSVDQGPRGYTF.

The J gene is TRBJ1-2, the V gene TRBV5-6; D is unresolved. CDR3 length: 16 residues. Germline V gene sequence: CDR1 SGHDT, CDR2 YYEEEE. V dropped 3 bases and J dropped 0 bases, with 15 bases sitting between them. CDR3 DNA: TGTGCCAGCAGCTCCGGGCCTCGCGGGGCTAACTATGGCTACACCTTC. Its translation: CASSSGPRGANYGYTF.

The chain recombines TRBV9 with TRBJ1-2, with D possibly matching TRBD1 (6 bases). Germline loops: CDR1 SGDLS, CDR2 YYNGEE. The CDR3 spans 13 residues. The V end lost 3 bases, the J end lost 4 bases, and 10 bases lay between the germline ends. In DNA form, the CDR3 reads TGTGCCAGCAGCGCCGGACAGCTCTATGGCTACACCTTC. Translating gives CASSAGQLYGYTF.

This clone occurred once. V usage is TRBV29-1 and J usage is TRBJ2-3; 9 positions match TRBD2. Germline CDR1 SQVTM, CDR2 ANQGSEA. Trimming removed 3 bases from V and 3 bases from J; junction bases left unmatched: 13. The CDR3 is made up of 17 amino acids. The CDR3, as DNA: TGCAGCGTTGATGGGCTAGCGGGGCCCCGAGGGACAGATACGCAGTATTTT. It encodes CSVDGLAGPRGTDTQYF.

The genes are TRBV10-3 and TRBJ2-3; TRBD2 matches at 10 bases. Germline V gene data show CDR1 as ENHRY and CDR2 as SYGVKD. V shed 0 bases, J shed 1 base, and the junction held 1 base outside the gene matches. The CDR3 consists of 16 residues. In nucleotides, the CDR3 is TGTGCCATCAGTGAGTCAGCGGGAGGGCGCACAGATACGCAGTATTTT. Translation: CAISESAGGRTDTQYF.

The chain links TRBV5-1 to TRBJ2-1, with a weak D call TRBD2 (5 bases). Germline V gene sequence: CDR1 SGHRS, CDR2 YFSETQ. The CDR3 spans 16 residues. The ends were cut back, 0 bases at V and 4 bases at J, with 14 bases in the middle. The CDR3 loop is CASSLAGLAGYNEQFF. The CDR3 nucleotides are TGCGCCAGCAGCTTGGCCGGCCTAGCTGGTTACAATGAGCAGTTCTTC.

The CDR3 spells CASIAFWGDTEAFF. As DNA, the CDR3 is TGTGCCAGTATTGCATTCTGGGGGGACACTGAAGCTTTCTTT. The chain couples TRBV19 to TRBJ1-1, with a weak D call TRBD1 (5 bases). Germline V gives CDR1 LNHDA, CDR2 SQIVND (reference sequence). The CDR3 has 14 residues. V lost 7 bases to trimming and J lost 3 bases, with 15 bases between them.

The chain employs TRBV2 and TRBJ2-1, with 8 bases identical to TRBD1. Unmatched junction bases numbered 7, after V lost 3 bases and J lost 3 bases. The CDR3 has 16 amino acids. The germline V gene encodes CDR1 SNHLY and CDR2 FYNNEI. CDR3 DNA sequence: TGTGCCAGCAGTGAGGGCAGGGGGCGATACTACAATGAGCAGTTCTTC. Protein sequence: CASSEGRGRYYNEQFF.

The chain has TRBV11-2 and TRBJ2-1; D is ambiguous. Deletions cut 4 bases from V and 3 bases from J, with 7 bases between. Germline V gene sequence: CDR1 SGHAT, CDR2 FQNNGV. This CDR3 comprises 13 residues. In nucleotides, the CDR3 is TGTGCCAGCAGCTCGGAGCTCTACAATGAGCAGTTCTTC. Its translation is CASSSELYNEQFF.

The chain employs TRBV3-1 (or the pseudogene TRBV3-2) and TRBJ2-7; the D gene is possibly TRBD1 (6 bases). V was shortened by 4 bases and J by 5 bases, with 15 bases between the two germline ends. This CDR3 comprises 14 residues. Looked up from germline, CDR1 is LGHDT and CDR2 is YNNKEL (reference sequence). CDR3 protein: CASSRELGADEQYV. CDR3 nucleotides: TGTGCCAGCAGCCGAGAGTTGGGGGCCGACGAGCAGTACGTC.

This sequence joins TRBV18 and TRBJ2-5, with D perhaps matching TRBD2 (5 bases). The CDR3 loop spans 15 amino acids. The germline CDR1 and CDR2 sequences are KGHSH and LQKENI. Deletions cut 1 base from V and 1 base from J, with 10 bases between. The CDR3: CASSPRSGAQETQYF. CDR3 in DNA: TGTGCCAGCTCACCACGAAGCGGAGCCCAAGAGACCCAGTACTTC.

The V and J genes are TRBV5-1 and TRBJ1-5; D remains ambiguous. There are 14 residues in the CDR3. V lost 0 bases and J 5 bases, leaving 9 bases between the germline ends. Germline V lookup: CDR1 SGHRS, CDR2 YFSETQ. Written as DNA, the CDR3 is TGCGCCAGCAGCTTGGGGCAGGAGGATCAGCCCCAGCATTTT. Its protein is CASSLGQEDQPQHF.

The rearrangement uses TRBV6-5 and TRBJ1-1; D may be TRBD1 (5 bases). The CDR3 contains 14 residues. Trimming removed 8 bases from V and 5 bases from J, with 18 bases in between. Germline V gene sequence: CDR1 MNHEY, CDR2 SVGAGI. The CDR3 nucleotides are TGTGCCAGCGTTTCGAGGGGAGGAGGTACTGAAGCTTTCTTT. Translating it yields CASVSRGGGTEAFF.

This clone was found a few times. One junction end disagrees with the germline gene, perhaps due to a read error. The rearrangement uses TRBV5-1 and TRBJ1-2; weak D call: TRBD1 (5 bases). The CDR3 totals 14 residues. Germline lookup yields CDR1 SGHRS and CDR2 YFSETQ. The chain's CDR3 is CASSLEGTRYGSAF. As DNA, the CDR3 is TGCGCCAGCAGCTTGGAAGGGACTCGCTATGGCTCGGCCTTC.